This T cell receptor beta chain was sequenced for a study of T-cell memory formation after mild COVID-19. Study observations and caveats: There were some responding clones in pre-infection memory, which suggested that cross-reactive memory had joined.

Concerning this clonotype: Its target is unknown.

Using constant-segment primers, 5'RACE produced TCR alpha and TCR beta cDNA libraries carrying sample barcodes and UMIs. TCRdb re-analysed the 5' RACE reads in MiXCR, keeping a single row per CDR3 protein. The sample carries around 250,000 distinct CDR3 sequences, around 15% recorded once. Trimming pared 3 bases from V and 6 bases from J, leaving 8 bases between. This CDR3 contains 13 residues. Germline lookup yields CDR1 MNHEY and CDR2 SVGEGT. The receptor was derived from a man between 18 and 35 years old who had mild COVID-19 (a few samples of this study predate the infection). Cell type and time point are not known. Sequencing was performed on PBMCs or a T cell subset sorted from them (not recorded which). This chain joins TRBV6-2 or TRBV6-3 and TRBJ2-2, with a weak D call TRBD1 (6 bases). CDR3 amino acids: CASSYRGSGELFF. The CDR3 DNA follows: TGTGCCAGCAGTTATAGGGGGTCCGGGGAGCTGTTTTTT.